These T cell receptor beta chains were read from a single sample in a study of beta chain features in type 1 diabetes. The assay was immunoSEQ multiplex PCR, and TCRdb's table has in-frame clones only and misses some. The table records 350,000 or so clones, roughly a fifth of them present only once. Sequencing was carried out using naive CD4+ T cells from blood. The receptors derive from a woman in her late teens or twenties in good health. Both conserved end residues are part of each CDR3. D genes are given only for firm matches.

d_gene,v_gene,CDR3aa
NA,TRBV4-1,CASSQVGNGYTF
NA,TRBV15,CATSREGTATNEKLFF
NA,TRBV7-9,CASSLADSLNEQYF
TRBD2,TRBV4-1,CASSQVGLAKETQYF
TRBD1,TRBV7-9,CASSPGGSIQYF
NA,TRBV7-9,CASRDWESTDTQYF
NA,TRBV5-5,CASRPGTGETQYF
TRBD1,TRBV13,CASSPRRGTYEQYF
TRBD1,TRBV2,CASSLGQDTQYF
NA,TRBV6-6,CASSSTGRWLFF